This T cell receptor beta chain came from a study of T cells in Graves' hyperthyroidism and ophthalmopathy. Concerning this clonotype: The junction departs from germline at one end; a sequencing error may be responsible.

The CDR3 runs to 13 residues. Germline loops: CDR1 MDHEN, CDR2 SYDVKM. TCR beta CDR3 region amplification was performed from RNA transcripts. The HTBI primer set drove a first-round RT-PCR of the TCR CDR3. TCRdb re-analysed the multiplex PCR reads in MiXCR, keeping a single row per CDR3 protein. The sample includes about 420,000 distinct CDR3 sequences, approximately 13% of them seen just once. The TCR originated in a woman aged 18-30 years with Graves' hyperthyroidism. The specimen sequenced was blood. The gene calls are TRBV28 and TRBJ2-7; D is ambiguous. CDR3 sequence reads: CASSFGRAYEQCF. The CDR3, as DNA: TGTGCCAGCAGTTTCGGTAGGGCCTACGAGCAGTGCTTC.